A selection of T cell receptor beta chains follows, all from one sample in a study of molecular identifiers for immune sequencing clone quantification. MiXCR, run by TCRdb on the PCR reads, gives a single entry per CDR3 protein. The data contain 250,000 to 400,000 distinct CDR3 sequences, roughly a fifth of them singletons. Sequencing was performed on naive CD8+ T cells from blood, with Jurkat cell RNA spiked in. The receptor source for this set is a human donor in good health. Some libraries in this study had Jurkat cell RNA spiked in. The CDR3 runs from the conserved cysteine through the conserved F or W. The order of the fields is clone size, J gene, D gene, V gene, CDR3 DNA, CDR3 protein. A D gene is named only where the DNA matches it firmly. Where a row states a size, it is once, few, many or the class of an expanded clone; other rows omit it.

many TRBJ1-1 NA TRBV20-1 TGCAGTGCTAGTCCCCAGGGCACTGAAGCTTTCTTT CSASPQGTEAFF
many TRBJ1-3 NA TRBV12-3/TRBV12-4 TGTGCCAGCAGTTCCGGACAGCTCTCTGGAAACACCATATATTTT CASSSGQLSGNTIYF
many TRBJ1-1 NA TRBV7-9 TGTGCCAGCAGCTCCCGGCAGGGTTACACTGAAGCTTTCTTT CASSSRQGYTEAFF
NA TRBJ2-7 NA TRBV7-9 TGTGCCAGCAGCCCTGGGTTGGGGGCGCAGGGCTACGAGCAGTACTTC CASSPGLGAQGYEQYF
many TRBJ2-5 TRBD2 TRBV13 TGTGCCAGCAGCTTAGAAGGTGATTCTAGCGGGGGACAAGAGACCCAGTACTTC CASSLEGDSSGGQETQYF
many TRBJ2-3 NA TRBV4-3 TGCGCCAGCAGCCAAGAAGGCGGCGGCACAGATACGCAGTATTTT CASSQEGGGTDTQYF
many TRBJ2-7 TRBD2 TRBV4-3 TGCGCCAGCAGCCAAGATCCTAGCGGGACTTACGAGCAGTACTTC CASSQDPSGTYEQYF
NA TRBJ2-2 TRBD2 TRBV13 TGTGTCAGCAGCCCCTCTAGCGGGGCTGACACCGGGGAGCTGTTTTTT CVSSPSSGADTGELFF
many TRBJ2-3 NA TRBV7-3 TGTGCCAGCAGCTTAGGGGGTCACGGTACAGATACGCAGTATTTT CASSLGGHGTDTQYF
many TRBJ2-1 TRBD2 TRBV4-3 TGCGCCAGCAGCCAAGAATCGCTAGCGGGGGACAATGAGCAGTTCTTC CASSQESLAGDNEQFF
few TRBJ2-3 NA TRBV2 TGTGCCAGCCACAAGGTAGAGACTAGCACAGATACGCAGTATTTT CASHKVETSTDTQYF
many TRBJ2-6 NA TRBV2 TGTGCCAGCAGTGATCCCAGGTACTCTGGGGCCAACGTCCTGACTTTC CASSDPRYSGANVLTF
few TRBJ2-3 TRBD1 TRBV4-2 TGTGCCAGCAGCCAATTAACCTTCGGGACAGGGGTTGGCACAGATACGCAGTATTTT CASSQLTFGTGVGTDTQYF
many TRBJ2-7 TRBD1 TRBV12-3/TRBV12-4 TGTGCCAGCAGTTTAGGGGACAGAAAGGGCTTC CASSLGDRKGF
few TRBJ2-3 NA TRBV12-3/TRBV12-4 TGTGCCAGCAGTTTAATCTTAACATCTATGGATACGCAGTATTTT CASSLILTSMDTQYF
NA TRBJ1-1 TRBD1 TRBV7-9 TGTGCCAGCAGCTTCGGGACAGGAGCTTTCTTT CASSFGTGAFF
many TRBJ1-2 NA TRBV12-3/TRBV12-4 TGTGCCAGCGGTTACCGCCCTACAGGGAACTATGGCTACACCTTC CASGYRPTGNYGYTF
many TRBJ2-7 NA TRBV12-3/TRBV12-4 TGTGCCAGCAGTAGTGAGCAACGGCCCTCCTACGAGCAGTACTTC CASSSEQRPSYEQYF
many TRBJ2-3 NA TRBV29-1 TGCAGCGTCCGAAGGGAGGTGGGGTACTCAGATACGCAGTATTTT CSVRREVGYSDTQYF
few TRBJ2-7 NA TRBV6-6 TGTGCCTTAGGGGGGGATAACTACGAGCAGTACTTC CALGGDNYEQYF
many TRBJ1-4 NA TRBV28 TGTGCCAGCAGTTTAAAGCTCCGAGGTCCTGAAAAACTGTTTTTT CASSLKLRGPEKLFF
NA TRBJ2-2 TRBD1 TRBV6-2/TRBV6-3 TGTGCCAGCAGCTACCCCGACAGGGTTTGGAACACCGGGGAGCTGTTTTTT CASSYPDRVWNTGELFF
many TRBJ1-4 NA TRBV15 TGTGCCACCCGGGGAGCTAATGAAAAACTGTTTTTT CATRGANEKLFF
many TRBJ1-2 TRBD1 TRBV20-1 TGCAGTGCTAGTCCCCCCGACAGGGATGGCTACACCTTC CSASPPDRDGYTF
many TRBJ2-3 NA TRBV27 TGTGCCAGCACCTTGGGGTCTACTAGCACAGATACGCAGTATTTT CASTLGSTSTDTQYF
many TRBJ2-5 TRBD1 TRBV16 TGTGCCAGCAGCCAAATCCTGACAGGGGGCGCAGAGACCCAGTACTTC CASSQILTGGAETQYF
few TRBJ2-7 TRBD1 TRBV7-2 TGTGCCAGCAGCTTAGGGACAGGGTCCGAGCAGTACTTC CASSLGTGSEQYF
many TRBJ1-6 NA TRBV2 TGTGCCAGCAGTCTAATGGGAGGGAGAGACAATTCACCCCTCCACTTT CASSLMGGRDNSPLHF
few TRBJ1-3 NA TRBV9 TGTGCCAGCAGCGCGGGAAACGCCATATATTTT CASSAGNAIYF
NA TRBJ1-1 NA TRBV5-6 TGTGCCAGCGGCTACGACCGAAGGAACACTGAAGCTTTCTTT CASGYDRRNTEAFF
NA TRBJ2-1 NA TRBV11-2 TGTGCCAGCAGCCAAAACGGGGTTGGTGAAGACAATGAGCAGTTCTTC CASSQNGVGEDNEQFF
many TRBJ1-2 NA TRBV7-2 TGTGCCAGCAGCTTAGATGGAGGGAATATCTATGGCTACACCTTC CASSLDGGNIYGYTF
few TRBJ1-2 TRBD1 TRBV4-3 TGCGCCAGCAGCCAAGATCCATCTTCCGGGACAGGGTCATTGTGGGGCTACACCTTC CASSQDPSSGTGSLWGYTF
few TRBJ2-7 TRBD1 TRBV20-1 TGCAGTGCTAGTAGCTACAGGGGGCAGCGCGAGCAGTACTTC CSASSYRGQREQYF
many TRBJ1-3 NA TRBV7-9 TGTGCCAGCAGTTCCAGCGTCGGGACTGGAAACACCATATATTTT CASSSSVGTGNTIYF
many TRBJ2-7 NA TRBV7-9 TGTGCCAGCAGCTTAGTCGTTGGACAGCCCCTACCTGAGCAGTACTTC CASSLVVGQPLPEQYF
many TRBJ1-5 NA TRBV7-9 TGTGCCAGCAGCTTAGACCCCAATCAGCCCCAGCATTTT CASSLDPNQPQHF
many TRBJ2-1 NA TRBV20-1 TGCAGTGCTCTTGGGGGCGATTCCTACAATGAGCAGTTCTTC CSALGGDSYNEQFF
many TRBJ1-3 NA TRBV5-6 TGTGCCAGCAGATTCCAGACACAGGGCTCTGGAAACACCATATATTTT CASRFQTQGSGNTIYF
NA TRBJ2-7 TRBD1 TRBV5-3 TGTGCCAGCAGCGCTTGGGACAGCCACTACGAGCAGTACTTC CASSAWDSHYEQYF
many TRBJ1-1 NA TRBV5-1 TGCGCCAGCAGCAAAGGGGCTGACGCTGAAGCTTTCTTT CASSKGADAEAFF
many TRBJ1-1 NA TRBV4-3 TGCGCCAGCAGCCAAGTCGTGAACACTGAAGCTTTCTTT CASSQVVNTEAFF